The TCR beta chain under discussion was sequenced for a study of cytomegalovirus exposure and HLA in healthy donors. PCR amplification relied on 60 Vbeta primers (plus 13 Jbeta primers). Repertoires were generated with immunoSEQ multiplex PCR, while TCRdb's copy carries only in-frame clones and drops some. The table records under 40,000 clones, roughly 80% of them present only once. The CDR3 totals 14 residues. Per germline, CDR1 SGHRS and CDR2 YFSETQ. Trimming removed 4 bases from V and 1 base from J, with 11 bases in between. Sequencing input: PBMCs. This clonotype was obtained from a male donor in good health and CMV-seronegative. The J gene is TRBJ1-1, the V gene TRBV5-1; weak D call: TRBD1 (6 bases). CDR3 coding DNA: TGCGCCAGCAGCGAGACAGGTGCGAACACTGAAGCTTTCTTT. Encoded protein: CASSETGANTEAFF.